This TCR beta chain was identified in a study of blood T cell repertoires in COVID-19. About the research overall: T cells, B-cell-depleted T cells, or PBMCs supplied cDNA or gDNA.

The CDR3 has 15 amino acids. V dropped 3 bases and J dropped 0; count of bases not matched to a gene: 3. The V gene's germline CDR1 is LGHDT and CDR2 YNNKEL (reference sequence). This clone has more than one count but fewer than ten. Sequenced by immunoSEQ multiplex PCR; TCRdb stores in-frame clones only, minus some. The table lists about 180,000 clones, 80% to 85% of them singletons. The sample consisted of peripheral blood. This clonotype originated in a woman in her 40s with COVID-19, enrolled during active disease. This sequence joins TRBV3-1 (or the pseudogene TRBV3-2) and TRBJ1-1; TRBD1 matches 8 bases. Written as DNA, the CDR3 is TGTGCCAGCAGCCAGGGACAGGCTTTGAACACTGAAGCTTTCTTT. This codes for CASSQGQALNTEAFF.